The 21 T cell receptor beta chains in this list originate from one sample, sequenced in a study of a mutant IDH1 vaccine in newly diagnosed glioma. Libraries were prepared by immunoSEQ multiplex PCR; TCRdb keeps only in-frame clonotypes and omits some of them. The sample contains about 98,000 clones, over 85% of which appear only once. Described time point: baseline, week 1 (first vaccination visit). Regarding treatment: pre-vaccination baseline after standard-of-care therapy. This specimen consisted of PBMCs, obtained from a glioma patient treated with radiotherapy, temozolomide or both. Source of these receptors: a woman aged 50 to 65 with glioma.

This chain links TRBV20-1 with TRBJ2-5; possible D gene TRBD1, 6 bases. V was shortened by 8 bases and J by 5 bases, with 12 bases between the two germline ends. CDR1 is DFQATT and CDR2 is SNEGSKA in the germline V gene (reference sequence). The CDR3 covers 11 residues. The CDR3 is CSPGRGETQYF. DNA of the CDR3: TGCAGTCCCGGTAGGGGGGAGACCCAGTACTTC.

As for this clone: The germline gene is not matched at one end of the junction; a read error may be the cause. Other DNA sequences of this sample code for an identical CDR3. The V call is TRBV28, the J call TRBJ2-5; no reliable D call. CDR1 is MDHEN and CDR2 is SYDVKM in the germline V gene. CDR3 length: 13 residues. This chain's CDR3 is CASSLGGQETQYF. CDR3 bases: TGCGCCAGCAGCCTGGGCGGACAAGAGACCCAGTACTTC.

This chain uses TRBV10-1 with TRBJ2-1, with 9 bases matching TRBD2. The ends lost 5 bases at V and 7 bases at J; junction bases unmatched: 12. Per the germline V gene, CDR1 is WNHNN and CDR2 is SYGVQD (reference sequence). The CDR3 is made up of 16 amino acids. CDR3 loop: CASSSLLGTSRNEQFF. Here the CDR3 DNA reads TGCGCCAGCAGTTCCCTTCTCGGGACTAGCAGGAATGAGCAGTTCTTC.

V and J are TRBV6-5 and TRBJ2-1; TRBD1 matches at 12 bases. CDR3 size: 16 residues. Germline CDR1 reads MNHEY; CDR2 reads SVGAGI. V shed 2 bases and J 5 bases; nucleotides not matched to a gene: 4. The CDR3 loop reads CASSYLGTGGHNEQFF. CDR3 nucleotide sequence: TGTGCCAGCAGTTACCTCGGGACAGGGGGCCACAATGAGCAGTTCTTC.

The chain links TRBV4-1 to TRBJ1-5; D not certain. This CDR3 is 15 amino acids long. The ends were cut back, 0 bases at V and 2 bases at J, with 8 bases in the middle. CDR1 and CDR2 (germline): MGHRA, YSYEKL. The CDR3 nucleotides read TGCGCCAGCAGCCAAGAACCCCAACGCAATCAGCCCCAGCATTTT. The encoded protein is CASSQEPQRNQPQHF.

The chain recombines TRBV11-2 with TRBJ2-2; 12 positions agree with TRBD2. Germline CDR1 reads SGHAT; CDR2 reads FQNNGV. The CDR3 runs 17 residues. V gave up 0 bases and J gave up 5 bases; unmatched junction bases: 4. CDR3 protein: CASSLEASGRGTGELFF. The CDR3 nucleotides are TGTGCCAGCAGCTTAGAAGCTAGCGGGAGGGGAACCGGGGAGCTGTTTTTT.

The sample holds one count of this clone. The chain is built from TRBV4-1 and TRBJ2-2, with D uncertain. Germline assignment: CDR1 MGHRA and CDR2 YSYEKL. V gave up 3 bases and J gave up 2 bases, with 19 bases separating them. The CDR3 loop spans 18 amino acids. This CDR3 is CASSQTPMRIPNTGELFF. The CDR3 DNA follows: TGCGCCAGCAGCCAGACCCCTATGCGGATTCCAAACACCGGGGAGCTGTTTTTT.

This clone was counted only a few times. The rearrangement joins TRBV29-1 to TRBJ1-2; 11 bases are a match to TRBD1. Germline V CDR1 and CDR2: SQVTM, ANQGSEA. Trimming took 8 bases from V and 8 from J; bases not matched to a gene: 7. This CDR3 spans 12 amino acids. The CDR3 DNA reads TGCAGCATGCTGGGACAGGGGGACGGCTACACCTTC. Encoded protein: CSMLGQGDGYTF.

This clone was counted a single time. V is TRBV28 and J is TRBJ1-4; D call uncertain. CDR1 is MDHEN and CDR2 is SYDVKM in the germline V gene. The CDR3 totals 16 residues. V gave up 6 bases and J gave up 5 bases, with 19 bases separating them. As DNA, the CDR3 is TGTGCCAGCAGACCCTTCGGGGTCGAGGGAAATGAAAAACTGTTTTTT. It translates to CASRPFGVEGNEKLFF.

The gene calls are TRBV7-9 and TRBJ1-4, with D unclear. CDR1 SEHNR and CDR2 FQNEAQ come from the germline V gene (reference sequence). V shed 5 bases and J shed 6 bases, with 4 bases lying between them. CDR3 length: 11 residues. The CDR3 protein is CASSGYEKLFF. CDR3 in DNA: TGTGCCAGCAGCGGGTATGAAAAACTGTTTTTT.

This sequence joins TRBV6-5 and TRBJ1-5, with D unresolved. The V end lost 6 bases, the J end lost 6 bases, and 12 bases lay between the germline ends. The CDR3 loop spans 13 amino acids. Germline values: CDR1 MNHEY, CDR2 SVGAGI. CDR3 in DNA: TGTGCCAGCAGGCGAACAGTGGCTCAGCCCCAGCATTTT. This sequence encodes CASRRTVAQPQHF.

This chain's CDR3 is CASTAPGLAGGTNTGELFF. The CDR3 region has the DNA TGTGCCAGTACCGCCCCCGGACTAGCGGGAGGCACGAACACCGGGGAGCTGTTTTTT. The rearrangement uses TRBV19 and TRBJ2-2; 14 bases line up with TRBD2. Germline V gives CDR1 LNHDA, CDR2 SQIVND (reference sequence). The V and J ends lost 7 bases and 0 bases, in that order; junction bases with no gene match: 10. CDR3 length: 19 residues. Looking up the rest from reference TRBV19 and TRBJ2-2 gives the full variable domain: DGGITQSPKYLFRKEGQNVTLSCEQNLNHDAMYWYRQDPGQGLRLIYYSQIVNDFQKGDIAEGYSVSREKKESFPLTVTSAQKNPTAFYLCASTAPGLAGGTNTGELFFGEGSRLTVL.

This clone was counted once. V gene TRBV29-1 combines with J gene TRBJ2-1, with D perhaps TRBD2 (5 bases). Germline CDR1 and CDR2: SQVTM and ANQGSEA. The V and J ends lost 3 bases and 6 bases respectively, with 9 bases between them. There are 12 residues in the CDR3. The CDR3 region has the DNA TGCAGCGTTGAGGTTGCGGGCAATGAGCAGTTCTTC. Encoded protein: CSVEVAGNEQFF.

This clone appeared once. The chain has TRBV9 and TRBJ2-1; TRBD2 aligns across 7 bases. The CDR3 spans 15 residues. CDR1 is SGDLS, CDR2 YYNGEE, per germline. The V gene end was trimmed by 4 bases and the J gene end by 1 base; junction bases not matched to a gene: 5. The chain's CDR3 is CASSFAGESYNEQFF. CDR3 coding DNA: TGTGCCAGCAGCTTCGCGGGAGAATCCTACAATGAGCAGTTCTTC.

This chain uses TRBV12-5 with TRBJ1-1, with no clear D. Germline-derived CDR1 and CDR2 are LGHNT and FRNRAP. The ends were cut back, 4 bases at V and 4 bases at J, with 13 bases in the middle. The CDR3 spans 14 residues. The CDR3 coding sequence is TGTGCTAGTGGTTCCGGGAATAGAGGCACTGAAGCTTTCTTT. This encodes CASGSGNRGTEAFF.

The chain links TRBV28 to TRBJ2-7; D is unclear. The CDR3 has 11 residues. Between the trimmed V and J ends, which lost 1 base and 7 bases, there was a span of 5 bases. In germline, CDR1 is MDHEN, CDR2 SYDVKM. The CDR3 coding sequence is TGTGCCAGCAGTTTATCTCGGGAGCAGTACTTC. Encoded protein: CASSLSREQYF. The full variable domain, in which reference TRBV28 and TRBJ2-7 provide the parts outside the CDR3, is DVKVTQSSRYLVKRTGEKVFLECVQDMDHENMFWYRQDPGLGLRLIYFSYDVKMKEKGDIPEGYSVSREKKERFSLILESASTNQTSMYLCASSLSREQYFGPGTRLTVT.

The chain's CDR3 is CSAAGIDTQYF. The CDR3 bases are TGCAGTGCTGCAGGGATAGATACGCAGTATTTT. The chain employs TRBV20-1 and TRBJ2-3; D perhaps matches TRBD1 (5 bases). Germline V gene data show CDR1 as DFQATT and CDR2 as SNEGSKA (reference sequence). The CDR3 sequence is 11 residues long. Trimming took 5 bases from V and 5 from J, leaving 8 bases between them.

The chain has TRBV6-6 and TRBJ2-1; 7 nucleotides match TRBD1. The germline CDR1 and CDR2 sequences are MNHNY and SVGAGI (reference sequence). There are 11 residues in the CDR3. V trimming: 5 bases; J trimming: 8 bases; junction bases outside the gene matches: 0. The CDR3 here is CASSDRDEQFF. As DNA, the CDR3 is TGTGCCAGCAGTGACAGGGATGAGCAGTTCTTC.

CDR3 region: CASSLRGQGSGELFF. The DNA for the CDR3 is TGTGCCAGCAGCTTAAGGGGACAGGGATCCGGGGAGCTGTTTTTT. The rearrangement joins TRBV7-3 to TRBJ2-2, with 9 bases that match TRBD1. J was trimmed by 6 bases and V by 1 base; bases with no gene match: 3. The germline gives CDR1 SGHTA, CDR2 FQGTGA. There are 15 residues in the CDR3.

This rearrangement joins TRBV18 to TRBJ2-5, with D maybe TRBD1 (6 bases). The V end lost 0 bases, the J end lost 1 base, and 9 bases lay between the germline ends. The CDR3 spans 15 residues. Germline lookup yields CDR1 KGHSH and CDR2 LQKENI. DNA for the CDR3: TGTGCCAGCTCACCACCATCGACAGGCCAAGAGACCCAGTACTTC. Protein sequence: CASSPPSTGQETQYF.

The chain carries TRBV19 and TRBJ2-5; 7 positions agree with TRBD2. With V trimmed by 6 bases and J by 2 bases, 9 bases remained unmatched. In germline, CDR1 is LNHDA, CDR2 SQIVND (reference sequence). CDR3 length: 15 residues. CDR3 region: CASSPLRGVQETQYF. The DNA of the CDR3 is TGTGCCAGTAGCCCCCTCCGGGGGGTTCAAGAGACCCAGTACTTC.